Below are 24 T cell receptor beta chains sequenced from a single sample in a study of blood T cell repertoires in COVID-19. Profiling relied on immunoSEQ multiplex PCR, and the TCRdb table lists in-frame clones only, not all of them. The sample holds some 350,000 clones; nearly 90% are singletons and the top ten take approximately 7%. The sequencing input was peripheral blood. The receptors come from a man aged 18 to 30 with active or convalescent COVID-19.

This sequence joins TRBV11-2 and TRBJ1-1, with no clear D. V was pared by 5 bases and J by 1 base, with 14 bases between. The V gene's germline CDR1 is SGHAT and CDR2 FQNNGV. The length of the CDR3 is 15 residues. The DNA of the CDR3 is TGTGCCAGCAGCACTATTTCCGGCGGGAACACTGAAGCTTTCTTT. Protein sequence: CASSTISGGNTEAFF.

This clone has only one observation. The CDR3, as DNA: TGTGCCAGCAGTACGAATCTTCTAGCTTCCTACAATGAGCAGTTCTTC. Translated, it gives CASSTNLLASYNEQFF. V gene TRBV6-2 or TRBV6-3 combines with J gene TRBJ2-1; the D gene is possibly TRBD2 (5 bases). In germline, CDR1 is MNHEY, CDR2 SVGEGT. The V and J ends lost 5 bases and 1 base respectively, with 15 bases between them. This CDR3 region has 16 residues.

The V call is TRBV28, the J call TRBJ1-2, with 10 nucleotides matching TRBD1. CDR1 MDHEN and CDR2 SYDVKM come from the germline V gene. The CDR3 loop spans 16 amino acids. V gave up 3 bases and J gave up 0 bases; unmatched junction bases: 4. CDR3 in DNA: TGTGCCAGCAGTTTGGCGGGGACAGGGGCTAACTATGGCTACACCTTC. Encoded protein: CASSLAGTGANYGYTF.

The rearrangement links TRBV27 to TRBJ1-2, with 12 bases aligning to TRBD1. The CDR3 loop spans 13 amino acids. Germline trimming cut 7 bases from V and 8 bases from J; bases unmatched to any gene: 5. Germline CDR1 reads MNHEY; CDR2 reads SMNVEV (reference sequence). The CDR3: CASTGQGARGYTF. In DNA, the CDR3 is TGTGCCAGCACGGGACAGGGGGCAAGGGGCTACACCTTC.

This clone was observed a single time. The chain joins TRBV11-3 to TRBJ2-2, with D possibly being TRBD1 (5 bases). The V gene's germline CDR1 is SGHNT and CDR2 YENEEA. V was shortened by 4 bases and J by 6 bases, with 21 bases between the two germline ends. CDR3 size: 17 residues. CDR3 DNA: TGTGCCAGCAGCTCCAAGACAGAGATGGGGTCCGCCGGGGAGCTGTTTTTT. Protein sequence: CASSSKTEMGSAGELFF.

CDR3 in amino acids: CSVEGPNTEAFF. The CDR3 DNA reads as TGCAGCGTTGAAGGGCCGAACACTGAAGCTTTCTTT. The rearrangement links TRBV29-1 to TRBJ1-1; D is undetermined. Germline-derived CDR1 and CDR2 are SQVTM and ANQGSEA. V shed 1 base and J shed 1 base, with 4 bases lying between them. The CDR3 has 12 residues.

The rearrangement joins TRBV29-1 to TRBJ2-2; no definite D call. Germline V gives CDR1 SQVTM, CDR2 ANQGSEA. The CDR3 contains 14 residues. V was pared by 4 bases and J by 4 bases, with 13 bases between. DNA for the CDR3: TGCAGCGTTGTATTAGCCGGTGGCACCGGGGAGCTGTTTTTT. Protein sequence: CSVVLAGGTGELFF.

This clone occurred a few times. This chain links TRBV4-3 with TRBJ2-7; D is perhaps TRBD1 (6 bases). V was cut by 1 base and J by 3 bases, with 13 bases left in between. From germline, CDR1 is LGHNA and CDR2 YSLEER. This CDR3 spans 15 amino acids. The CDR3 DNA follows: TGCGCCAGCAGCCAAGGAACAGGGAGCGTCTACGAGCAGTACTTC. This gives the protein CASSQGTGSVYEQYF.

The rearrangement joins TRBV24-1 to TRBJ1-1; D unclear. Trimming left V 4 bases short and J 1 base short, with 6 bases between. The CDR3 loop spans 13 amino acids. The germline V gene has CDR1 KGHDR and CDR2 SFDVKD. In DNA, the CDR3 is TGTGCCACCAGTGACCCCAGGAACACTGAAGCTTTCTTT. Amino acid sequence: CATSDPRNTEAFF.

V is TRBV28 and J is TRBJ1-5; 8 positions match TRBD1. The CDR3 is 19 amino acids. The J segment lost 1 base and the V segment lost 3 bases, leaving 14 bases of the junction unmatched. Germline V lookup: CDR1 MDHEN, CDR2 SYDVKM. CDR3 DNA: TGTGCCAGCAGTTTGTCCGACAGGGGCGTTGTTCTCAGCAATCAGCCCCAGCATTTT. Residues: CASSLSDRGVVLSNQPQHF.

CDR3 residues: CASSEPGGFGNQPQHF. The CDR3 DNA reads as TGTGCCAGCAGCGAACCCGGGGGTTTTGGTAATCAGCCCCAGCATTTT. The chain uses TRBV4-2 and TRBJ1-5; maybe TRBD1 (5 bases). This CDR3 has 16 residues. The germline V and J ends were trimmed by 5 bases and 4 bases, with 18 bases remaining between them. Germline V gives CDR1 LGHNA, CDR2 YNFKEQ.

V usage is TRBV9 and J usage is TRBJ2-5; D is uncertain. The length of the CDR3 is 13 residues. The V end lost 2 bases, the J end lost 1 base, and 6 bases lay between the germline ends. Per the germline V gene, CDR1 is SGDLS and CDR2 is YYNGEE. The CDR3 is CASSVASQETQYF. The CDR3 DNA reads as TGTGCCAGCAGCGTCGCCAGCCAAGAGACCCAGTACTTC.

The chain employs TRBV7-3 and TRBJ2-2; 11 bases fit TRBD2. The trim removed 2 bases at V and 1 base at J, leaving 9 bases unmatched. Germline values: CDR1 SGHTA, CDR2 FQGTGA. This CDR3 region has 19 residues. CDR3 bases: TGTGCCAGCAGCTTATTCAGCCTAGCGGGGGGAAGGAACACCGGGGAGCTGTTTTTT. Translation gives CASSLFSLAGGRNTGELFF.

This clone was recorded a few times. At one of its ends the junction is not consistent with the germline gene, which may arise from a read error. The gene calls are TRBV15 and TRBJ2-6, with D perhaps TRBD1 (5 bases). CDR3 length: 16 residues. Germline loops: CDR1 LNHNV, CDR2 YYDKDF (reference sequence). CDR3 amino acids: CATSRVGPAGANVLTF. The CDR3 DNA reads as TGTGCCACCAGCAGAGTTGGACCAGCTGGGGCCAACGTGCTGACTTTC.

V gene TRBV5-1 combines with J gene TRBJ1-1; D ambiguous. The CDR3 sequence is 12 residues long. The ends were cut back, 3 bases at V and 5 bases at J, with 8 bases in the middle. CDR1 is SGHRS, CDR2 YFSETQ, per germline. The CDR3: CASSYSGTEAFF. The CDR3 nucleotides are TGCGCCAGCAGCTACTCGGGGACTGAAGCTTTCTTT.

The chain carries TRBV7-9 and TRBJ2-7; D is undetermined. Deletions cut 10 bases from V and 4 bases from J, with 11 bases between. Germline-derived CDR1 and CDR2 are SEHNR and FQNEAQ (reference sequence). The CDR3 extends over 11 amino acids. The DNA for the CDR3 is TGTGCCACCATTGGAGCATACGAGCAGTACTTC. Its translation: CATIGAYEQYF.

The genes are TRBV6-6 and TRBJ2-7; 10 bases are shared with TRBD1. V lost 5 bases, J lost 7 bases, and 20 bases stayed unmatched. Looked up from germline, CDR1 is MNHNY and CDR2 is SVGAGI (reference sequence). This CDR3 has 18 residues. The CDR3 DNA reads TGTGCCAGCAGTCTAGGGACAGGGGCGTCTCAAGGTTTGAGGGAGCAGTACTTC. Encoded protein: CASSLGTGASQGLREQYF.

This sequence joins TRBV7-3 and TRBJ1-2; 9 nucleotides align to TRBD1. V was clipped by 3 bases and J by 8 bases; unmatched bases: 4. The CDR3 totals 13 residues. The V gene's germline CDR1 is SGHTA and CDR2 FQGTGA. The CDR3 reads CASSLGQGSGYTF. The CDR3 bases are TGTGCCAGCAGCTTGGGACAGGGTAGCGGCTACACCTTC.

The gene calls are TRBV5-4 and TRBJ2-3; TRBD1 is a possible D gene (6 bases). The CDR3 covers 12 residues. The V and J ends lost 5 bases and 4 bases respectively, with 8 bases between them. CDR1 is SGHNT and CDR2 is YYREEE in the germline V gene (reference sequence). For the CDR3, the DNA is TGTGCCAGCAGAGGACAGTCAGATACGCAGTATTTT. As protein: CASRGQSDTQYF.

The V gene is TRBV4-1, the J gene TRBJ1-5; D is undetermined. CDR3 length: 15 residues. Germline CDR1 is MGHRA and CDR2 is YSYEKL. The V end was cut by 2 bases, the J end by 0 bases, with 8 bases between. In DNA form, the CDR3 reads TGCGCCAGCAGCCAATGGCAGTATAGCAATCAGCCCCAGCATTTT. This encodes CASSQWQYSNQPQHF.

V gene TRBV28 combines with J gene TRBJ2-7, with 7 bases lining up with TRBD2. The CDR3 has 15 residues. Germline CDR1 MDHEN, CDR2 SYDVKM. V dropped 1 base and J dropped 4; count of bases not matched to a gene: 7. The CDR3 here is CASSLYGGVGYEQYF. In DNA form, the CDR3 reads TGTGCCAGCAGTTTATATGGGGGGGTAGGATACGAGCAGTACTTC.

This clone was detected ten times or more. V usage is TRBV19 and J usage is TRBJ1-5; D is ambiguous. The germline V gene encodes CDR1 LNHDA and CDR2 SQIVND (reference sequence). There are 12 residues in the CDR3. V was clipped by 3 bases and J by 6 bases, with 6 bases between them. The CDR3 loop is CASSMGSQPQHF. CDR3 bases: TGTGCCAGTAGTATGGGGAGTCAGCCCCAGCATTTT.

The chain is built from TRBV14 and TRBJ1-1; D perhaps matches TRBD1 (5 bases). This CDR3 is built from 15 residues. CDR1 is SGHDN and CDR2 is FVKESK in the germline V gene. Trimming shortened V by 4 bases and J by 4 bases, and 16 bases separated the two germline ends. The chain's CDR3 is CASSPQAVWSTEAFF. The CDR3 bases are TGTGCCAGCAGCCCACAGGCGGTGTGGAGCACTGAAGCTTTCTTT.

This chain uses TRBV2 with TRBJ2-1, with 13 bases fitting TRBD2. V trimming: 6 bases; J trimming: 6 bases; junction bases outside the gene matches: 5. Germline CDR1 SNHLY, CDR2 FYNNEI. CDR3 length: 15 amino acids. CDR3 in amino acids: CASRERTSGSNEQFF. The CDR3 DNA reads TGTGCCAGCAGGGAGAGGACTAGCGGGAGCAATGAGCAGTTCTTC.